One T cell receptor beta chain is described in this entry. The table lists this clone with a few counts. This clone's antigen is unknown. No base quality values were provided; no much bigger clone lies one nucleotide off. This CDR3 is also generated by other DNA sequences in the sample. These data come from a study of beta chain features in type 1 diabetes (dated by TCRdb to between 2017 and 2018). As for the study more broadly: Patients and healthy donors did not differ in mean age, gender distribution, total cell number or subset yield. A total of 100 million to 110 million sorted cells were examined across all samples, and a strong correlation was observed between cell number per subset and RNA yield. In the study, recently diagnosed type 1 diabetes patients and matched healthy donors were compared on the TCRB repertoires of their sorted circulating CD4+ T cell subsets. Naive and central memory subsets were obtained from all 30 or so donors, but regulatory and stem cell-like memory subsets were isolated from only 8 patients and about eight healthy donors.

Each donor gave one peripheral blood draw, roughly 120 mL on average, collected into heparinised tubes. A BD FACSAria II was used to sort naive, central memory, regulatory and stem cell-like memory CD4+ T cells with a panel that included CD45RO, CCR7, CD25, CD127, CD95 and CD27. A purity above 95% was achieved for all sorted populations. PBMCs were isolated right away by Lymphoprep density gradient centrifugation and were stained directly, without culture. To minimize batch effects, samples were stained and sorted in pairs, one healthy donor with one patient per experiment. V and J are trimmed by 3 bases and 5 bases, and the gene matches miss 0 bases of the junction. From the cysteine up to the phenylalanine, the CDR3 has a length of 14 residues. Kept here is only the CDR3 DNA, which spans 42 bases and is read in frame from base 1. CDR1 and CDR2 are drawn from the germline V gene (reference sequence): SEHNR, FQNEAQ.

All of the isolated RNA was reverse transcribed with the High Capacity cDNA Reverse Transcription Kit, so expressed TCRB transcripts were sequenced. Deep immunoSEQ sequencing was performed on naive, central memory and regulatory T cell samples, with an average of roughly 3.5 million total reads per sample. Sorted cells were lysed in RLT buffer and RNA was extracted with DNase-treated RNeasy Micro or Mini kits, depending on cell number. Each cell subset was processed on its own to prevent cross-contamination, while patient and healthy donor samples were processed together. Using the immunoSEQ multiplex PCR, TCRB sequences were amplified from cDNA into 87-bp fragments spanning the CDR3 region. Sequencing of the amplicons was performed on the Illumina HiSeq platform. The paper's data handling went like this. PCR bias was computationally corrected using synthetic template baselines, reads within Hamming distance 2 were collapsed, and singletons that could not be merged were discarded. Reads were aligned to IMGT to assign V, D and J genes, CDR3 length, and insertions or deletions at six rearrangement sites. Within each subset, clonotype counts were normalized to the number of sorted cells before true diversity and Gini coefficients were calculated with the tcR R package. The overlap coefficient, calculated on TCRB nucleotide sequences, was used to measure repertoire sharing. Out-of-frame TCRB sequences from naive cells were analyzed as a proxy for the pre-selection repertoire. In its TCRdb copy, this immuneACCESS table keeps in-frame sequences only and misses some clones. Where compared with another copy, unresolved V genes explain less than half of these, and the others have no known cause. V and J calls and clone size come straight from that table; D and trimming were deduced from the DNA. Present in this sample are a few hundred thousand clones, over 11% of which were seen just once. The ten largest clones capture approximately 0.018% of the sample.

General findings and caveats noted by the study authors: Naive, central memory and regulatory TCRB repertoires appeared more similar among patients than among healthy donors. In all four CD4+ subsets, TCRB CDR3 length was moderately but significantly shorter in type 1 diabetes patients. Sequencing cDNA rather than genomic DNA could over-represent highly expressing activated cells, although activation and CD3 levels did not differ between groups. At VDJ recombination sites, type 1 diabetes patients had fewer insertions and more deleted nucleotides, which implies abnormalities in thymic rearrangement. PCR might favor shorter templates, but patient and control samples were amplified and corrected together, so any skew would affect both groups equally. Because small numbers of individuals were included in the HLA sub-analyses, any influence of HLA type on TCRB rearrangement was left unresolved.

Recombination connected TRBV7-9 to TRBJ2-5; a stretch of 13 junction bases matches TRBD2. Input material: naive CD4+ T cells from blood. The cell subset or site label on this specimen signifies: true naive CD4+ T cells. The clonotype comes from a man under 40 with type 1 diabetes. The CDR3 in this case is CASSLTSGGETQYF. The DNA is TGTGCCAGCAGCTTGACTAGCGGGGGGGAGACCCAGTACTTC.